What follows are 27 T cell receptor beta chains derived from one specimen sequenced in a study of blood T cell repertoires in COVID-19. The protocol was immunoSEQ multiplex PCR, while the TCRdb copy is restricted to in-frame clones and leaves out a portion. The top ten clones hold roughly an eighth of a sample with about 130,000 clones, roughly nine tenths of them seen once. Specimen: peripheral blood. The origin of the receptors is a woman aged 70-85 years with COVID-19, enrolled during active disease.

The rearrangement joins TRBV27 to TRBJ1-2; TRBD1 is a possible D gene (6 bases). The V gene lost 2 bases and the J gene lost 5 bases, with 21 bases spanning the gap. The CDR3 totals 17 residues. Germline-derived CDR1 and CDR2 are MNHEY and SMNVEV (reference sequence). DNA for the CDR3: TGTGCCAGCAGTTTACACGTGGGGGCCCAACGCTCTTATGGCTACACCTTC. Protein sequence: CASSLHVGAQRSYGYTF.

J is TRBJ2-7 and V is TRBV4-1; a possible D gene is TRBD2 (5 bases). Trimming shortened V by 0 bases and J by 4 bases, and 13 bases separated the two germline ends. Looked up from germline, CDR1 is MGHRA and CDR2 is YSYEKL. The CDR3 has 15 residues. The CDR3 DNA sequence: TGCGCCAGCAGCCAAGACGGGTTTGAGGGATACGAGCAGTACTTC. Residues: CASSQDGFEGYEQYF.

The chain couples TRBV5-4 to TRBJ1-2; D is perhaps TRBD1 (6 bases). In germline, CDR1 is SGHNT, CDR2 YYREEE (reference sequence). This CDR3 spans 14 amino acids. The V gene lost 4 bases and the J gene lost 1 base, with 11 bases spanning the gap. CDR3 loop: CASSVDRINYGYTF. In nucleotides, the CDR3 is TGTGCCAGCAGCGTGGACAGAATTAACTATGGCTACACCTTC. Full variable domain (outside the CDR3, taken from reference TRBV5-4 and TRBJ1-2): ETGVTQSPTHLIKTRGQQVTLRCSSQSGHNTVSWYQQALGQGPQFIFQYYREEENGRGNFPPRFSGLQFPNYSSELNVNALELDDSALYLCASSVDRINYGYTFGSGTRLTVV.

The chain is built from TRBV5-6 and TRBJ1-1, with 10 bases fitting TRBD1. CDR3 length: 13 residues. V lost 5 bases, J lost 4 bases, and 2 bases stayed unmatched. CDR1 SGHDT and CDR2 YYEEEE come from the germline V gene. The chain's CDR3 is CASRRTGGTEAFF. The CDR3 region has the DNA TGTGCCAGCAGGCGGACAGGGGGCACTGAAGCTTTCTTT.

The chain is built from TRBV5-4 and TRBJ2-7; 10 nucleotides align to TRBD2. The germline V gene has CDR1 SGHNT and CDR2 YYREEE (reference sequence). This CDR3 has 16 amino acids. V was pared by 0 bases and J by 0 bases, with 3 bases of the junction left unmatched. The CDR3 DNA reads TGTGCCAGCAGCTTGGGGGGACTAGCGCACTCCTACGAGCAGTACTTC. Amino acid sequence: CASSLGGLAHSYEQYF.

In its sample, this clone was seen once. The V gene is TRBV5-4, the J gene TRBJ1-3; 8 bases line up with TRBD1. V shed 0 bases and J 3 bases; nucleotides not matched to a gene: 2. CDR1 and CDR2 (germline): SGHNT, YYREEE (reference sequence). The CDR3 loop spans 15 amino acids. The CDR3 nucleotides read TGTGCCAGCAGCTTGGCTGGACAGGGTGGAAACACCATATATTTT. It yields the protein CASSLAGQGGNTIYF. Complete variable domain (other parts from reference TRBV5-4 and TRBJ1-3): ETGVTQSPTHLIKTRGQQVTLRCSSQSGHNTVSWYQQALGQGPQFIFQYYREEENGRGNFPPRFSGLQFPNYSSELNVNALELDDSALYLCASSLAGQGGNTIYFGEGSWLTVV.

The V call is TRBV2, the J call TRBJ1-5, with 10 bases aligning to TRBD1. Per germline, CDR1 SNHLY and CDR2 FYNNEI. The CDR3 loop spans 15 amino acids. V gave up 4 bases and J gave up 2 bases; unmatched junction bases: 2. CDR3 amino acids: CASSGDRGGNQPQHF. CDR3 in DNA: TGTGCCAGCAGTGGGGACAGGGGAGGCAATCAGCCCCAGCATTTT.

The genes are TRBV6-5 and TRBJ2-1; 8 bases are shared with TRBD1. Germline lookup yields CDR1 MNHEY and CDR2 SVGAGI. With V trimmed by 6 bases and J by 7 bases, 2 bases remained unmatched. The CDR3 has 12 residues. The chain's CDR3 is CASRTGENEQFF. CDR3 in DNA: TGTGCCAGCAGGACAGGGGAGAATGAGCAGTTCTTC.

The rearrangement joins TRBV28 to TRBJ2-7; tentative D call: TRBD2 (5 bases). Germline CDR1 reads MDHEN; CDR2 reads SYDVKM. CDR3 length equals 17 residues. V was cut by 3 bases and J by 0 bases, with 18 bases left in between. This CDR3 reads CASSFVSTGLFSYEQYF. The CDR3 bases are TGTGCCAGCAGTTTCGTCTCGACTGGACTCTTCTCCTACGAGCAGTACTTC.

This clone was counted only a few times. The chain employs TRBV5-1 and TRBJ2-2; TRBD1 is a possible D gene (5 bases). Trimming shortened V by 0 bases and J by 5 bases, and 14 bases separated the two germline ends. The CDR3 length is 16 residues. The germline CDR1 and CDR2 sequences are SGHRS and YFSETQ. This chain's CDR3 is CASSLGDRSSTGELFF. The CDR3 region has the DNA TGCGCCAGCAGCTTGGGAGACAGATCGTCTACCGGGGAGCTGTTTTTT.

The chain carries TRBV19 and TRBJ1-6, with 7 nucleotides matching TRBD1. The CDR3 contains 17 residues. After removal of 6 bases from V and 0 bases from J, the junction contained 8 bases not matched to a gene. In germline, CDR1 is LNHDA, CDR2 SQIVND (reference sequence). CDR3 residues: CASRRQGGGSYNSPLHF. CDR3 bases: TGTGCCAGTAGACGACAGGGTGGGGGCTCCTATAATTCACCCCTCCACTTT.

J is TRBJ1-5 and V is TRBV3-1 (or the pseudogene TRBV3-2); D is possibly TRBD1 (5 bases). The CDR3 is 15 residues long. V lost 1 base and J lost 1, with 8 bases in between. Germline V gene sequence: CDR1 LGHDT, CDR2 YNNKEL (reference sequence). The CDR3 DNA reads TGTGCCAGCAGCCAAGGGGGCAGGAGCAATCAGCCCCAGCATTTT. Its protein is CASSQGGRSNQPQHF.

The chain links TRBV5-1 to TRBJ1-1; no definite D call. V was trimmed by 2 bases and J by 0 bases, leaving 8 bases between them. The CDR3 is made up of 14 amino acids. The V gene's germline CDR1 is SGHRS and CDR2 YFSETQ. CDR3 protein: CASSLVQMNTEAFF. In DNA, the CDR3 is TGCGCCAGCAGCTTAGTCCAGATGAACACTGAAGCTTTCTTT.

This clone has a single count. V usage is TRBV5-1 and J usage is TRBJ2-7; D gene ambiguous. The V gene lost 0 bases and the J gene lost 3 bases, with 7 bases spanning the gap. The CDR3 is made up of 13 amino acids. Germline V gene lookup returns CDR1 SGHRS and CDR2 YFSETQ. The CDR3 sequence is CASSLVTGYEQYF. CDR3 DNA: TGCGCCAGCAGCTTGGTAACGGGCTACGAGCAGTACTTC. Complete variable domain (other parts from reference TRBV5-1 and TRBJ2-7): KAGVTQTPRYLIKTRGQQVTLSCSPISGHRSVSWYQQTPGQGLQFLFEYFSETQRNKGNFPGRFSGRQFSNSRSEMNVSTLELGDSALYLCASSLVTGYEQYFGPGTRLTVT.

The genes are TRBV27 and TRBJ1-1; 8 bases line up with TRBD1. Germline CDR1 reads MNHEY; CDR2 reads SMNVEV (reference sequence). V lost 2 bases to trimming and J lost 4 bases; unmatched junction nucleotides: 6. The CDR3 loop spans 15 amino acids. CDR3 sequence: CASSLGRGRSTEAFF. The CDR3 nucleotides read TGTGCCAGCAGTTTAGGCAGGGGGCGAAGCACTGAAGCTTTCTTT.

J is TRBJ2-7 and V is TRBV30; D perhaps matches TRBD2 (5 bases). V was cut by 8 bases and J by 7 bases, with 18 bases left in between. This CDR3 has 12 amino acids. In germline, CDR1 is GTSNPN, CDR2 SVGIG (reference sequence). This chain's CDR3 is CALERGPGEQYF. The CDR3 nucleotides read TGTGCCCTAGAACGGGGTCCGGGGGAGCAGTACTTC. The full variable domain, its missing parts supplied by reference TRBV30 and TRBJ2-7, is SQTIHQWPATLVQPVGSPLSLECTVEGTSNPNLYWYRQAAGRGLQLLFYSVGIGQISSEVPQNLSASRPQDRQFILSSKKLLLSDSGFYLCALERGPGEQYFGPGTRLTVT.

The chain couples TRBV7-2 to TRBJ2-1; tentatively, D is TRBD1 (6 bases). V lost 6 bases, J lost 9 bases, and 12 bases lay in between. CDR3 length: 12 residues. Germline CDR1 SGHTA, CDR2 FQGNSA. The CDR3: CASSWTDSEQFF. DNA for the CDR3: TGTGCCAGCAGTTGGACAGACTCTGAGCAGTTCTTC.

The genes are TRBV14 and TRBJ1-1; a possible D gene is TRBD1 (6 bases). There are 15 residues in the CDR3. Looked up from germline, CDR1 is SGHDN and CDR2 is FVKESK. V was clipped by 3 bases and J by 1 base, with 12 bases between them. The CDR3 here is CASSHVKGGNTEAFF. In DNA, the CDR3 is TGTGCCAGCAGCCATGTAAAAGGGGGGAACACTGAAGCTTTCTTT.

The CDR3 loop is CASRRLGTTEAFF. The CDR3, as DNA: TGTGCCAGCAGAAGGCTGGGGACTACTGAAGCTTTCTTT. The genes are TRBV6-5 and TRBJ1-1; perhaps TRBD1 as D (5 bases). Germline CDR1 is MNHEY and CDR2 is SVGAGI. The CDR3 is made up of 13 amino acids. The V end lost 6 bases, the J end lost 5 bases, and 13 bases lay between the germline ends.

This chain joins TRBV28 and TRBJ2-1; 11 positions match TRBD2. The CDR3 is made up of 16 amino acids. The J segment lost 3 bases and the V segment lost 1 base, leaving 2 bases of the junction unmatched. The germline V gene encodes CDR1 MDHEN and CDR2 SYDVKM. The CDR3 region is CASSLFLAGGYNEQFF. The CDR3, as DNA: TGTGCCAGCAGTTTATTTCTAGCGGGGGGCTACAATGAGCAGTTCTTC.

V and J are TRBV28 and TRBJ1-4; 7 bases match TRBD1. Losses at the gene ends were 6 bases for V and 5 bases for J; bases not matched to a gene: 6. The length of the CDR3 is 14 residues. The germline V gene has CDR1 MDHEN and CDR2 SYDVKM. The CDR3 bases are TGTGCCAGCAGCGAACCGGGACAGAATGAAAAACTGTTTTTT. Translated: CASSEPGQNEKLFF.

The V gene is TRBV19, the J gene TRBJ1-4; D not resolved. CDR1 is LNHDA, CDR2 SQIVND, per germline (reference sequence). The CDR3 consists of 12 residues. The CDR3 DNA is TGTGCAGCGGGGTTGTGGGGAGAAAAACTGTTTTTT. Its translation: CAAGLWGEKLFF. Supplemented by reference TRBV19 and TRBJ1-4, the full variable domain reads DGGITQSPKYLFRKEGQNVTLSCEQNLNHDAMYWYRQDPGQGLRLIYYSQIVNDFQKGDIAEGYSVSREKKESFPLTVTSAQKNPTAFYLCAAGLWGEKLFFGSGTQLSVL.

The chain is built from TRBV2 and TRBJ2-5; D gene unclear. CDR3 size: 11 residues. CDR1 is SNHLY and CDR2 is FYNNEI in the germline V gene. V was trimmed by 8 bases and J by 2 bases, leaving 6 bases between them. CDR3 sequence (DNA): TGTGCCAGCTTGCAGCAAGAGACCCAGTACTTC. It is translated as CASLQQETQYF. Full variable domain (missing parts from reference TRBV2 and TRBJ2-5): EPEVTQTPSHQVTQMGQEVILRCVPISNHLYFYWYRQILGQKVEFLVSFYNNEISEKSEIFDDQFSVERPDGSNFTLKIRSTKLEDSAMYFCASLQQETQYFGPGTRLLVL.

Details on this clone: No conserved phenylalanine or tryptophan ends this CDR3, so it is likely a read error. The DNA is left out, because the CDR3 cannot be placed on it with certainty; the CDR3 is given as TCRdb lists it. The chain joins TRBV11-2 to TRBJ1-3. Germline lookup yields CDR1 SGHAT and CDR2 FQNNGV. Inclusive of both ends, the CDR3 amounts to 13 amino acids. CDR3 residues: CASSLAAAGQPQL.

The CDR3 loop reads CASSRGLTDTQYF. The CDR3 DNA follows: TGTGCCAGTAGTAGGGGACTAACAGATACGCAGTATTTT. The chain combines TRBV19 with TRBJ2-3, with 7 bases identical to TRBD2. V shed 4 bases and J 3 bases; nucleotides not matched to a gene: 1. The CDR3 contains 13 residues. In germline, CDR1 is LNHDA, CDR2 SQIVND (reference sequence). Drawing the rest from reference TRBV19 and TRBJ2-3, the complete variable domain is DGGITQSPKYLFRKEGQNVTLSCEQNLNHDAMYWYRQDPGQGLRLIYYSQIVNDFQKGDIAEGYSVSREKKESFPLTVTSAQKNPTAFYLCASSRGLTDTQYFGPGTRLTVL.

The chain combines TRBV6-5 with TRBJ2-3, with 9 bases that match TRBD1. CDR1 is MNHEY, CDR2 SVGAGI, per germline. Germline trimming cut 6 bases from V and 8 bases from J; bases unmatched to any gene: 9. The CDR3 loop spans 14 amino acids. CDR3: CASRAGTGSFTQYF. CDR3 coding DNA: TGTGCCAGCAGAGCCGGGACAGGGTCCTTTACGCAGTATTTT.

CDR3: CASSMDRDNQPQHF. The CDR3 DNA follows: TGTGCCAGTAGTATGGACAGGGATAATCAGCCCCAGCATTTT. V and J are TRBV19 and TRBJ1-5, with 8 bases that match TRBD1. Germline-derived CDR1 and CDR2 are LNHDA and SQIVND (reference sequence). The CDR3 is made up of 14 amino acids. V lost 3 bases to trimming and J lost 4 bases; unmatched junction nucleotides: 2.